The 16 T cell receptor beta chains below come from one sample, sequenced in a study of blood T cell repertoires in COVID-19. The method was immunoSEQ multiplex PCR; TCRdb's version includes in-frame clones alone and lacks a portion of them. Altogether about 260,000 clones are present, about nine tenths being singletons, with the ten largest covering about 2.5%. Material: peripheral blood. The origin of the receptors is a person aged 18-29 years with COVID-19, enrolled during active disease.

The rearrangement uses TRBV4-3 and TRBJ2-1, with 14 bases matching TRBD2. The CDR3 consists of 18 residues. V lost 0 bases, J lost 8 bases, and 9 bases stayed unmatched. Per the germline V gene, CDR1 is LGHNA and CDR2 is YSLEER. The CDR3: CASSQDGTSGRGLDEQFF. The CDR3 DNA reads as TGCGCCAGCAGCCAAGATGGGACTAGCGGGAGAGGGCTCGATGAGCAGTTCTTC.

The V and J genes are TRBV9 and TRBJ2-2; 9 nucleotides align to TRBD1. The CDR3 loop spans 17 amino acids. V gave up 0 bases and J gave up 4 bases; unmatched junction bases: 7. Germline CDR1 is SGDLS and CDR2 is YYNGEE. The CDR3 DNA sequence: TGTGCCAGCAGCGTAGTGTCTGGGACAGGGATCACCGGGGAGCTGTTTTTT. This codes for CASSVVSGTGITGELFF.

CDR3 residues: CASSSRLAGDPQETQYF. Here the CDR3 DNA reads TGTGCCAGCAGCTCCCGTCTAGCGGGAGACCCCCAAGAGACCCAGTACTTC. The rearrangement joins TRBV7-2 to TRBJ2-5, with TRBD2 identical over 10 bases. The CDR3 length is 17 residues. V dropped 4 bases and J dropped 1; count of bases not matched to a gene: 9. CDR1 is SGHTA and CDR2 is FQGNSA in the germline V gene.

The CDR3 sequence: CASSSITLQGYSNQPQHF. CDR3 DNA sequence: TGTGCCAGCAGCTCAATAACGTTACAGGGTTATAGCAATCAGCCCCAGCATTTT. The chain recombines TRBV7-8 with TRBJ1-5, with a tentative D call TRBD1 (6 bases). This CDR3 is 18 amino acids long. Trimming shortened V by 4 bases and J by 0 bases, and 19 bases separated the two germline ends. The germline CDR1 and CDR2 sequences are SGHVS and FQNEAQ.

CDR3 bases: TGTGCCAGCGGCCGGGGGGGAGCTGGAAACACCATATATTTT. It codes for CASGRGGAGNTIYF. The rearrangement uses TRBV3-1 (or the pseudogene TRBV3-2) and TRBJ1-3; TRBD1 might be the D (5 bases). Trimming cost V 8 bases and J 2 bases, with 13 bases left between them. CDR3 length: 14 amino acids. CDR1 LGHDT and CDR2 YNNKEL come from the germline V gene (reference sequence).

This chain links TRBV2 with TRBJ1-6; D may be TRBD1 (6 bases). The CDR3 runs 13 residues. Germline-derived CDR1 and CDR2 are SNHLY and FYNNEI. V lost 5 bases to trimming and J lost 13 bases, with 15 bases between them. Written as DNA, the CDR3 is TGTGCCAGCAGTAGCGGGACACTTTACCCCCTCCACTTT. As protein: CASSSGTLYPLHF.

The CDR3 is CASSRQGGGSYEQYF. The CDR3, as DNA: TGTGCCAGCAGCAGACAAGGCGGGGGCTCCTACGAGCAGTACTTC. The rearrangement links TRBV9 to TRBJ2-7, with 7 bases identical to TRBD2. Germline trimming cut 4 bases from V and 0 bases from J; bases unmatched to any gene: 7. This CDR3 region has 15 residues. Germline V gene lookup returns CDR1 SGDLS and CDR2 YYNGEE.

V usage is TRBV6-5 and J usage is TRBJ2-2; no definite D call. V shed 0 bases and J shed 1 base, with 6 bases lying between them. The CDR3 runs 15 residues. Germline assignment: CDR1 MNHEY and CDR2 SVGAGI. CDR3 nucleotide sequence: TGTGCCAGCAGTTACTCGAGTGAGAACACCGGGGAGCTGTTTTTT. This translates into CASSYSSENTGELFF.

The chain couples TRBV5-4 to TRBJ1-1, with TRBD1 identical over 7 bases. The germline V gene encodes CDR1 SGHNT and CDR2 YYREEE (reference sequence). V was pared by 4 bases and J by 6 bases, with 6 bases of the junction left unmatched. The CDR3 sequence is 13 residues long. Here the CDR3 reads CASSLDGTAEAFF. In DNA, the CDR3 is TGTGCCAGCAGCCTGGATGGGACAGCTGAAGCTTTCTTT.

This rearrangement joins TRBV9 to TRBJ2-7, with D unclear. The CDR3 has 12 residues. Trimming removed 0 bases from V and 3 bases from J, with 4 bases in between. Germline-derived CDR1 and CDR2 are SGDLS and YYNGEE. The CDR3 DNA reads as TGTGCCAGCAGCGTAGACGGCTACGAGCAGTACTTC. This translates into CASSVDGYEQYF.

The chain links TRBV5-5 to TRBJ1-6; D remains unclear. V gave up 4 bases and J gave up 7 bases, with 15 bases separating them. The CDR3 is made up of 15 amino acids. Germline CDR1 and CDR2: SGHKS and YYEKEE (reference sequence). The CDR3 spells CASSPDSNGNSPLHF. The CDR3 coding sequence is TGTGCCAGCAGCCCGGACTCCAACGGGAATTCACCCCTCCACTTT.

In DNA form, the CDR3 reads TGTGCCAGCAGTTTAAGGGGCTATGGCTACACCTTC. Protein sequence: CASSLRGYGYTF. The chain has TRBV28 and TRBJ1-2, with D perhaps TRBD1 (5 bases). Germline loops: CDR1 MDHEN, CDR2 SYDVKM. The CDR3 length is 12 residues. With 2 bases removed from V and 4 bases from J, the gap between germline ends came to 5 bases.

This chain connects TRBV19 to TRBJ1-5; D is unclear. This CDR3 contains 17 residues. CDR1 LNHDA and CDR2 SQIVND come from the germline V gene (reference sequence). V was clipped by 1 base and J by 3 bases, with 16 bases between them. CDR3 loop: CASSIGAGMYLNQPQHF. CDR3 sequence (DNA): TGTGCCAGTAGTATAGGTGCCGGGATGTACCTCAATCAGCCCCAGCATTTT.

V usage is TRBV25-1 and J usage is TRBJ2-3; D is perhaps TRBD1 (5 bases). This CDR3 comprises 15 residues. The germline CDR1 and CDR2 sequences are MGHDK and SYGVNS. V lost 3 bases and J lost 4, with 14 bases in between. The CDR3 sequence is CASSERGKGPDTQYF. CDR3 nucleotide sequence: TGTGCCAGCAGTGAGCGTGGGAAGGGGCCAGATACGCAGTATTTT.

The genes are TRBV2 and TRBJ2-1; 9 bases agree with TRBD2. Germline V lookup: CDR1 SNHLY, CDR2 FYNNEI. This CDR3 has 16 amino acids. J lost 2 bases, V lost 5 bases, and 7 bases had no gene match. For the CDR3, the DNA is TGTGCCAGCAGTAATCCTCTAGCGGGACCCTACAATGAGCAGTTCTTC. Translation: CASSNPLAGPYNEQFF.

The chain employs TRBV4-3 and TRBJ2-6, with 7 nucleotides matching TRBD2. This CDR3 has 17 amino acids. The germline V gene encodes CDR1 LGHNA and CDR2 YSLEER. V shed 4 bases, J shed 0 bases, and the junction held 6 bases outside the gene matches. The CDR3 DNA reads as TGCGCCAGCAGCCCCCAAGGGGAGGGCTCTGGGGCCAACGTCCTGACTTTC. Translated: CASSPQGEGSGANVLTF.